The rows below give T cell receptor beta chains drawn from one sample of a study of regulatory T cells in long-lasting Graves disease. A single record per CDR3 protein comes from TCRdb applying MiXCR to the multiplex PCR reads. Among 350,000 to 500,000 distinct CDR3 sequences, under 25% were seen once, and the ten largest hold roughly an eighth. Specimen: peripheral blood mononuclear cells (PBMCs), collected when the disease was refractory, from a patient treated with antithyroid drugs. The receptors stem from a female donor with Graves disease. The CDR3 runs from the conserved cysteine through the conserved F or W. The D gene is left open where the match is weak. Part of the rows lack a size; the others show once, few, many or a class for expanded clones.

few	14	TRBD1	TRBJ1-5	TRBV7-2	TGTGCCAGCAGCTTACGGACAGGAGATCAGCCCCAGCATTTT	CASSLRTGDQPQHF
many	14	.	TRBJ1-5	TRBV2	TGTGCCAGCAGTGATGCCCGGAGCAATCAGCCCCAGCATTTT	CASSDARSNQPQHF
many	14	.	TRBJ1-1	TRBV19	TGTGCCAGTAGTACGGAGCCGATGAACACTGAAGCTTTCTTT	CASSTEPMNTEAFF
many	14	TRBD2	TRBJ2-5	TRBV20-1	TGCAGTGCTAGAGGGCTAGCGGGAGGAGAGACCCAGTACTTC	CSARGLAGGETQYF
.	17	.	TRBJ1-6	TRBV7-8	TGTGCCAGCAGCTTAGGTGGCGGAAGCTCCTATAATTCACCCCTCCACTTT	CASSLGGGSSYNSPLHF
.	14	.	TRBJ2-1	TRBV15	TGTGCCACCAGCCGACTCCGGTGGAACAATGAGCAGTTCTTC	CATSRLRWNNEQFF
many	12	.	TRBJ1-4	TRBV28	TGTGCCAGCAGTTTATACGGGGAAAAACTGTTTTTT	CASSLYGEKLFF
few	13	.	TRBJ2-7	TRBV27	TGTGCCAGCAGTCCTAGCTCCAACGTTGAGCAGTACTTC	CASSPSSNVEQYF
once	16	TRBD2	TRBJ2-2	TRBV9	TGTGCCAGCAGCGGGACTAGCGGGAGGAACACCGGGGAGCTGTTTTTT	CASSGTSGRNTGELFF
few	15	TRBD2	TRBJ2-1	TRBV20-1	TGCAGTGCTAATGGTATGGGACTAGCGGGAGATGAGCAGTTCTTC	CSANGMGLAGDEQFF
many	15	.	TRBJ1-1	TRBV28	TGTGCCAGCAGTTCCTTGAAGACACCTTGGACTGAAGCTTTCTTT	CASSSLKTPWTEAFF
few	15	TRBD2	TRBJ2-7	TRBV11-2	TGTGCCAGCAGCTTAGGGCGACTAGCATTGAACGAGCAGTACTTC	CASSLGRLALNEQYF
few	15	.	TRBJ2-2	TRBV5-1	TGCGCCAGCAGCTTGGAAGGGGCCCTTACCGGGGAGCTGTTTTTT	CASSLEGALTGELFF
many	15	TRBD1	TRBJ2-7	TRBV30	TGTGCCTGGAGTGCCGGAGGACAGGGCATCGACGAGCAGTACTTC	CAWSAGGQGIDEQYF
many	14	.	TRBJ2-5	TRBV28	TGTGCCAGCAGGGGATATGGAGTGGGAGAGACCCAGTACTTC	CASRGYGVGETQYF
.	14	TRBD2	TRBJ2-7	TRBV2	TGTGCCTGTAACGGACTAGCGGGAGGGTGGGAGCAGTACTTC	CACNGLAGGWEQYF
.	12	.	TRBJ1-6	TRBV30	TGTGCCTGGAGCGTCAGGGGTTCACCCCTCCACTTT	CAWSVRGSPLHF
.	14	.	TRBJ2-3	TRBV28	TGTGCCAGCTTCGGGACGTCGTCCACAGATACGCAGTATTTT	CASFGTSSTDTQYF
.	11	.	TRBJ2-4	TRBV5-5	TGTGCCAGCAGCCCCGGGACATGGGCGTTCTTC	CASSPGTWAFF
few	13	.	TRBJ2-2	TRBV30	TGTGCCTGGAGTGTAATGCATGCTGGGGAGCTGTTTTTT	CAWSVMHAGELFF
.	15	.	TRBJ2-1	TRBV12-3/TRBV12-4	TGTGCCAGCGCCCAGGGGGGGAGCTCCTACAATGAGCAGTTCTTC	CASAQGGSSYNEQFF
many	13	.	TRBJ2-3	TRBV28	TGTGCCAGCAGTTTCGGCGGCACAGATACGCAGTATTTT	CASSFGGTDTQYF
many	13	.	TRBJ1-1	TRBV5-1	TGTGCCAGCAGTCTTGAGGGGAACACTGAAGCTTTCTTT	CASSLEGNTEAFF
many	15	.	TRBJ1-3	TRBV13	TGTGCCAGCAACCTCGGGGGGGCAAGAGGTGACACCATATATTTT	CASNLGGARGDTIYF
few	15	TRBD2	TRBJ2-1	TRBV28	TGTGCCAGCAGTTCCACGGGACTAGCCCTCAATGAGCAGTTCTTC	CASSSTGLALNEQFF
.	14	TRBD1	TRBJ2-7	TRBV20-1	TGCAGTGCCGTACAGGGGGTCTGCTCCTACGAGCAGTACTTC	CSAVQGVCSYEQYF
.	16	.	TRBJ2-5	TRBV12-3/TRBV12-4	TGTGCCAGCACCTTAACGGGGGGCGGCTTTCAAGAGACCCAGTACTTC	CASTLTGGGFQETQYF
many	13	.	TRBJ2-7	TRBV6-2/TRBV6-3	TGTGCCAGCAGTTACATGAGCTCCTACGAGCAGTACTTC	CASSYMSSYEQYF
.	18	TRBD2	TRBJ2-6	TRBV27	TGTGCCACCGGGACTAGCGGGAGCTCCATCTCTGGGGCCAACGTCCTGACTTTC	CATGTSGSSISGANVLTF
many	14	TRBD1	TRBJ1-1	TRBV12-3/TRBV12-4	TGTGCCAGCAGCCAGGGGCAGGGGGGCACTGAAGCTTTCTTT	CASSQGQGGTEAFF
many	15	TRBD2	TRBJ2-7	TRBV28	TGTGCCAGCAGGGAGTCAACTAGCGGAGCCTACGAGCAGTACTTC	CASRESTSGAYEQYF
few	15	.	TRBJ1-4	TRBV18	TGTGCCAGCTCCCCCGCGGCGGGGAGCGGTGAAAAACTGTTTTTT	CASSPAAGSGEKLFF
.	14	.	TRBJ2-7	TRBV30	TGTGCCTGGAGTGGCGGACATATCTACTACGAGCAGTACTTC	CAWSGGHIYYEQYF
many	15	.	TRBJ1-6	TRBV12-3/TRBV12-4	TGTGCCAGCACCACCCTCGGGACCGTTGGTGAGCCCCTCCACTTT	CASTTLGTVGEPLHF
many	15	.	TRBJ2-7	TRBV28	TGTGCCAGCAGTTCCCAACGACAATGGACCTACGAGCAGTACTTC	CASSSQRQWTYEQYF
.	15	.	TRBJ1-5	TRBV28	TGTGCCAGCTTCCCTCGGGGTCGCCGCAATCAGCCCCAGCATTTT	CASFPRGRRNQPQHF
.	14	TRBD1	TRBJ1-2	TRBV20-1	TGCAGTGCTAGCGGGACCACAGGGGTTGGCGGCTACACCTTC	CSASGTTGVGGYTF
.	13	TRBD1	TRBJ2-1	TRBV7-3	TGTGCCAGCGCCGAGACAGGGATGAGGGAGCAGTTCTTC	CASAETGMREQFF
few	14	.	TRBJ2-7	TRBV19	TGTGCCAGTAGTATTTTGGTAGGGGTCTACGAGCAGTACTTC	CASSILVGVYEQYF
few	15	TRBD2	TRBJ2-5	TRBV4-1	TGCGCCAGCAGCCATCACGGACTAGCGGAAGAGACCCAGTACTTC	CASSHHGLAEETQYF
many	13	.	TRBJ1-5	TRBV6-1	TGTGCCAGCAACACAGGGTTAAATCAGCCCCAGCATTTT	CASNTGLNQPQHF
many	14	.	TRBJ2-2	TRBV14	TGTGCCAGCAGCCAGGCTACTAGCACCGGGGAGCTGTTTTTT	CASSQATSTGELFF
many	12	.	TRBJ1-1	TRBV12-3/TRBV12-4	TGTGCCAGCAGTTTTGCGCAGGCTGAAGCTTTCTTT	CASSFAQAEAFF
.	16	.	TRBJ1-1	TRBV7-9	TGTGCCAGCAGCCGAGTAAGCAAGGGGGGGAACACTGAAGCTTTCTTT	CASSRVSKGGNTEAFF